Listed here are 18 T cell receptor beta chains from one sample, sequenced in a study of T cell responses to AZD1222 COVID-19 vaccine. The assay was immunoSEQ multiplex PCR, and TCRdb's table has in-frame clones only and misses some. The table includes 150,000 to 200,000 clones, roughly 89% detected once. This material consisted of peripheral blood, taken on day 0 of AZD1222 vaccination. All receptors derive from an adult in good health.

The rearrangement links TRBV7-2 to TRBJ2-2; no reliable D call. Germline loops: CDR1 SGHTA, CDR2 FQGNSA. Trimming removed 2 bases from V and 6 bases from J, with 16 bases in between. The CDR3 extends over 16 amino acids. The CDR3: CASSLRRVEISGELFF. CDR3 nucleotide sequence: TGTGCCAGCAGCTTAAGAAGGGTAGAAATATCCGGGGAGCTGTTTTTT.

Here the CDR3 DNA reads TGTGCCAGCAGCCAAGGGCCGTGGAGCACAGATACGCAGTATTTT. Translated, it gives CASSQGPWSTDTQYF. V and J are TRBV3-1 (or the pseudogene TRBV3-2) and TRBJ2-3; D remains unclear. CDR1 and CDR2 (germline): LGHDT, YNNKEL (reference sequence). V gave up 1 base and J gave up 0 bases, with 8 bases separating them. This CDR3 is built from 15 residues.

The chain combines TRBV9 with TRBJ1-4; TRBD1 agrees at 8 bases. The germline V gene encodes CDR1 SGDLS and CDR2 YYNGEE. The length of the CDR3 is 18 residues. The V gene end was trimmed by 3 bases and the J gene end by 7 bases; junction bases not matched to a gene: 17. CDR3 sequence (DNA): TGTGCCAGCAGCGCTGGGCCACTGACAGGGGCGGATTTTGAAAAACTGTTTTTT. Translated, it gives CASSAGPLTGADFEKLFF. The full variable domain, in which reference TRBV9 and TRBJ1-4 provide the parts outside the CDR3, is DSGVTQTPKHLITATGQRVTLRCSPRSGDLSVYWYQQSLDQGLQFLIQYYNGEERAKGNILERFSAQQFPDLHSELNLSSLELGDSALYFCASSAGPLTGADFEKLFFGSGTQLSVL.

The genes are TRBV6-6 and TRBJ1-5; possible D gene TRBD1, 5 bases. This CDR3 spans 15 amino acids. In germline, CDR1 is MNHNY, CDR2 SVGAGI (reference sequence). Trimming left V 3 bases short and J 0 bases short, with 9 bases between. The CDR3 here is CASSYLGVSNQPQHF. CDR3 DNA sequence: TGTGCCAGCAGTTATCTGGGGGTTAGCAATCAGCCCCAGCATTTT.

This chain connects TRBV29-1 to TRBJ2-2; either TRBD1 or TRBD2 may fit D (5 bases each). Trimming shortened V by 6 bases and J by 6 bases, and 20 bases separated the two germline ends. This CDR3 has 15 amino acids. From germline, CDR1 is SQVTM and CDR2 ANQGSEA. CDR3 sequence: CSVSGPSIGSGELFF. The CDR3 nucleotides read TGCAGCGTGTCGGGGCCATCAATAGGATCCGGGGAGCTGTTTTTT.

The chain uses TRBV7-3 and TRBJ2-2, with D perhaps TRBD1 (6 bases). V was trimmed by 5 bases and J by 6 bases, leaving 16 bases between them. Germline CDR1 and CDR2: SGHTA and FQGTGA. The CDR3 consists of 15 residues. CDR3 bases: TGTGCCAGCAGCCCCACACAGGGTCGCGCCGGGGAGCTGTTTTTT. Protein sequence: CASSPTQGRAGELFF.

This clone was counted a few times. The CDR3 bases are TGTGCCAGCAGCCCCCTCGGACAGGGAGGGAATTCACCCCTCCACTTT. This codes for CASSPLGQGGNSPLHF. This rearrangement joins TRBV14 to TRBJ1-6, with TRBD1 matching over 8 bases. Germline lookup yields CDR1 SGHDN and CDR2 FVKESK. There are 16 residues in the CDR3. After removal of 4 bases from V and 7 bases from J, the junction contained 9 bases not matched to a gene.

The genes are TRBV6-2 or TRBV6-3 and TRBJ1-6; tentative D call: TRBD1 (5 bases). Germline CDR1 and CDR2: MNHEY and SVGEGT. Trimming removed 1 base at V and 7 bases at J, with 11 bases between. This CDR3 comprises 15 residues. The CDR3 DNA is TGTGCCAGCAGTTACTGGGGACGGACAAATTCACCCCTCCACTTT. It yields the protein CASSYWGRTNSPLHF.

The chain has TRBV19 and TRBJ1-5; D gene uncertain. Germline V gene sequence: CDR1 LNHDA, CDR2 SQIVND (reference sequence). The CDR3 totals 12 residues. V was trimmed by 4 bases and J by 5 bases, leaving 6 bases between them. Written as DNA, the CDR3 is TGTGCCAGTAGTAGTCTAGATCAGCCCCAGCATTTT. Translated: CASSSLDQPQHF.

The CDR3 DNA sequence: TGTGCCAGCAGTAGGACACCGGATTTCTACGAGCAGTACTTC. Translation: CASSRTPDFYEQYF. The rearrangement joins TRBV6-2 or TRBV6-3 to TRBJ2-7; the D gene is possibly TRBD1 (5 bases). This CDR3 has 14 residues. Germline V gene sequence: CDR1 MNHEY, CDR2 SVGEGT. V lost 5 bases and J 3 bases, leaving 14 bases between the germline ends.

The chain employs TRBV3-1 (or the pseudogene TRBV3-2) and TRBJ2-3; TRBD2 matches at 13 bases. Germline CDR1 is LGHDT and CDR2 is YNNKEL (reference sequence). The CDR3 is made up of 20 amino acids. V shed 3 bases and J 2 bases; nucleotides not matched to a gene: 14. CDR3 protein: CASSHLTSGRLQSLTDTQYF. CDR3 nucleotides: TGTGCCAGCAGCCACTTGACTAGCGGGAGGCTCCAGTCGCTCACAGATACGCAGTATTTT.

This clone was observed a few times. CDR3 loop: CASSYPGTASPLHF. As DNA, the CDR3 is TGTGCCAGCAGCTACCCCGGGACTGCCAGCCCCCTCCACTTT. The V and J genes are TRBV11-1 and TRBJ1-6, with a possible D match to TRBD1 (5 bases). V was trimmed by 4 bases and J by 13 bases, leaving 17 bases between them. CDR3 length: 14 amino acids. The germline V gene encodes CDR1 SGHAT and CDR2 FQDESV (reference sequence).

This clone was observed a single time. The chain couples TRBV28 to TRBJ2-7; the match to TRBD2 covers 8 bases. Looked up from germline, CDR1 is MDHEN and CDR2 is SYDVKM. The CDR3 is 14 amino acids. V shed 5 bases and J 0 bases; nucleotides not matched to a gene: 3. The DNA of the CDR3 is TGTGCCAGCAGTCGGGCGGGAGGCTCCTACGAGCAGTACTTC. This sequence encodes CASSRAGGSYEQYF.

This clone appeared once. This rearrangement joins TRBV10-1 to TRBJ2-3, with 8 bases identical to TRBD2. Trimming removed 3 bases from V and 3 bases from J; junction bases left unmatched: 5. Germline V gene sequence: CDR1 WNHNN, CDR2 SYGVQD (reference sequence). CDR3 length: 15 residues. The CDR3 DNA reads TGCGCCAGCAGTGAAGGTTCTAGCGGGACAGATACGCAGTATTTT. Its translation is CASSEGSSGTDTQYF.

The CDR3: CASGRGSTNTGELFF. The DNA for the CDR3 is TGTGCCAGCGGGCGAGGGAGCACGAACACCGGGGAGCTGTTTTTT. The chain joins TRBV27 to TRBJ2-2, with a weak D call TRBD2 (5 bases). This CDR3 contains 15 residues. The ends were cut back, 8 bases at V and 0 bases at J, with 13 bases in the middle. Germline V gene data show CDR1 as MNHEY and CDR2 as SMNVEV (reference sequence).

V usage is TRBV10-1 and J usage is TRBJ2-5; 11 bases fit TRBD2. The CDR3 extends over 15 amino acids. The junction had 7 bases not matched to a gene; V was cut back by 8 bases and J by 2 bases. Looked up from germline, CDR1 is WNHNN and CDR2 is SYGVQD (reference sequence). DNA of the CDR3: TGCGCCAGCTCACGACTAGCGGGGAATCAAGAGACCCAGTACTTC. It is translated as CASSRLAGNQETQYF.

The rearrangement uses TRBV24-1 and TRBJ1-2; possible D gene TRBD1, 6 bases. CDR1 and CDR2 from the germline V gene are KGHDR and SFDVKD. The CDR3 is 14 amino acids. The V and J ends lost 1 base and 8 bases respectively, with 13 bases between them. CDR3 loop: CATSDFWGAGGYTF. The CDR3 DNA is TGTGCCACCAGTGATTTCTGGGGGGCTGGCGGCTACACCTTC.

This clone was seen once. The chain uses TRBV6-5 and TRBJ2-2; a possible D gene is TRBD2 (5 bases). The CDR3 sequence is 12 residues long. From germline, CDR1 is MNHEY and CDR2 SVGAGI. The V and J ends lost 11 bases and 3 bases respectively, with 10 bases between them. The CDR3 DNA follows: TGTGCCTCCCGGCGGGACACCGGGGAGCTGTTTTTT. Amino acids: CASRRDTGELFF.